A selection of T cell receptor beta chains follows, all from one sample in a study of patients and donors after allogeneic stem cell transplantation. Each CDR3 protein gets one entry after TCRdb re-called the RT-PCR reads with MiXCR. The sample lists over 150,000 distinct CDR3 sequences; about 30% were seen once. Sample: blood, either unsorted or a sorted T cell fraction (not recorded which). These receptors all stem from a human donor who was either an allogeneic HSCT recipient or a stem cell or donor lymphocyte infusion donor (not recorded which). It is not recorded whose cells these are; they may come from a transplant donor. Each CDR3 is given with its conserved first and last residue. D genes are given only for firm matches.

TRBV24-1	TRBD1	TRBJ2-7	CAPGGQGQYEQYF
TRBV15	NA	TRBJ1-2	CATSRERQTNYGYTF
TRBV6-1	NA	TRBJ1-2	CASNMDRLSNYGYTF
TRBV27	NA	TRBJ1-5	CASGVGQPQHF
TRBV5-1	NA	TRBJ2-2	CASSLRARDTGELFF
TRBV5-1	NA	TRBJ1-3	CASRQQGSGNTIYF
TRBV20-1	NA	TRBJ1-5	CSARDSADYQPQHF
TRBV9	NA	TRBJ2-7	CASSPGPTNVYEQYF
TRBV5-1	NA	TRBJ1-5	CASSLEGGIQPQHF
TRBV20-1	NA	TRBJ1-1	CSAIGPIRAGEGTEAFF
TRBV12-3/TRBV12-4	TRBD1	TRBJ2-7	CASSLRGQATYEQYF
TRBV10-3	NA	TRBJ2-7	CAIRKSQGEQYF
TRBV2	TRBD1	TRBJ2-1	CASSPQGQNNNNEQFF
TRBV24-1	TRBD1	TRBJ1-5	CATSDGGQAQHF
TRBV7-7	NA	TRBJ2-5	CASSRMTGQETQYF
TRBV4-2	TRBD2	TRBJ2-7	CASSPREPLAYEQYF
TRBV7-8	NA	TRBJ1-1	CASSLNTEAFF
TRBV5-1	NA	TRBJ2-5	CASSLQETQYF
TRBV12-3/TRBV12-4	TRBD1	TRBJ2-1	CASSPGQGAINEQFF
TRBV12-3/TRBV12-4	NA	TRBJ2-1	CASSADREQFF
TRBV20-1	NA	TRBJ1-5	CSARVPVYSNQPQHF
TRBV6-6	NA	TRBJ1-3	CASSYNGPSGNTIYF
TRBV6-1	NA	TRBJ2-3	CASSDRSRTDTQYF